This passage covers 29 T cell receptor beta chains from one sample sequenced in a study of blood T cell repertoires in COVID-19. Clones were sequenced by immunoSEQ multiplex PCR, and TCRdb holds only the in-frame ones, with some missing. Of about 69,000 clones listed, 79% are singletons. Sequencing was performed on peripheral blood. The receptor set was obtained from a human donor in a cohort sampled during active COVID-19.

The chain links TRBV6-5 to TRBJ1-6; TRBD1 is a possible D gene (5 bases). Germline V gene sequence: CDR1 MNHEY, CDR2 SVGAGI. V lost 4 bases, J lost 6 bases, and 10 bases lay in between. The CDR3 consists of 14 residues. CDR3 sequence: CASSFTGGNSPLHF. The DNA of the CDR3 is TGTGCCAGCAGTTTTACAGGCGGTAATTCACCCCTCCACTTT.

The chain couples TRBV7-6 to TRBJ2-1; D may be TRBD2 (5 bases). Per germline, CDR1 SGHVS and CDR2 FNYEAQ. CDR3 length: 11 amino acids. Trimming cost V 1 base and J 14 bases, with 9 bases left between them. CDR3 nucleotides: TGTGCCAGCAGCTTAGGTCATAGCGAGTTCTTC. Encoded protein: CASSLGHSEFF.

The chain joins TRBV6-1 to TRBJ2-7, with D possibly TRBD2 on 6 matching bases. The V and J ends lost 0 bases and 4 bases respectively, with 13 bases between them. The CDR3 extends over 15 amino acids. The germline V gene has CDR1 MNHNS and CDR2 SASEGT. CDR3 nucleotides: TGTGCCAGCAGTGAAGCGGGCGGGACGCGGTACGAGCAGTACTTC. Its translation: CASSEAGGTRYEQYF.

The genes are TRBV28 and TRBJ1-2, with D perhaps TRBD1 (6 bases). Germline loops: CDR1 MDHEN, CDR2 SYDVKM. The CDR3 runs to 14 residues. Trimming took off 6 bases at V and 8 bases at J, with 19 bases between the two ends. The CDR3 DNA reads TGTGCCAGCAGCAAGGGGGGGCGCTTCTACGGCTACACCTTC. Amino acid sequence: CASSKGGRFYGYTF.

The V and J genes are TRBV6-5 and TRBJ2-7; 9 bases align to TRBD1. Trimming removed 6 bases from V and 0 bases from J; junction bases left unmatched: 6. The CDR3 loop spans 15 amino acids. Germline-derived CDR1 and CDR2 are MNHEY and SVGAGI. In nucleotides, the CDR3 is TGTGCCAGCAGCCACGACAGGGGGAGCTCCTACGAGCAGTACTTC. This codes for CASSHDRGSSYEQYF.

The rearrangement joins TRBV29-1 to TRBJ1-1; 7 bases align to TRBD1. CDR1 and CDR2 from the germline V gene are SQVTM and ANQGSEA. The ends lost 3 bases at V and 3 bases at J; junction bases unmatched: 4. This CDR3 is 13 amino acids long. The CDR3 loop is CSVDRGDHTEAFF. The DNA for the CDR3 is TGCAGCGTTGACAGGGGGGACCACACTGAAGCTTTCTTT.

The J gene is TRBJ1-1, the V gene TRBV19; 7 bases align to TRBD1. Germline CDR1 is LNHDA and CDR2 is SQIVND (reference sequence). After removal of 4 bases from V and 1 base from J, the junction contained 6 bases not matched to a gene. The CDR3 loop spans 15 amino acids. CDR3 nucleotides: TGTGCCAGTAGTAAGGGGGACAGCCCGAACACTGAAGCTTTCTTT. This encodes CASSKGDSPNTEAFF.

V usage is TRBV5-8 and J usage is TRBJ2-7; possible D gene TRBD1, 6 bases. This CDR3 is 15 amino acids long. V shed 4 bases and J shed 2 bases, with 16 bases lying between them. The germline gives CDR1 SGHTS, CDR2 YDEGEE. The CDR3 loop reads CASSRAGTKTYEQYF. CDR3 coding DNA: TGTGCCAGCAGCCGAGCCGGGACAAAGACCTACGAGCAGTACTTC.

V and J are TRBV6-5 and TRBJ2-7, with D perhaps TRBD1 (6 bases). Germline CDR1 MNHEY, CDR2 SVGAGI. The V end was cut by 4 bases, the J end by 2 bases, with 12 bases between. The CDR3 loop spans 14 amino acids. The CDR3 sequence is CASSSGVGTYEQYF. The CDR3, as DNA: TGTGCCAGCAGTTCAGGGGTGGGAACCTACGAGCAGTACTTC.

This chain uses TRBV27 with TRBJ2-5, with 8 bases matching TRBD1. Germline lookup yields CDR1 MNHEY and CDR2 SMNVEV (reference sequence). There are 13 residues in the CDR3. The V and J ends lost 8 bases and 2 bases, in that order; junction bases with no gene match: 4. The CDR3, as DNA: TGTGCCAGCGGACAGGGAGTGCAAGAGACCCAGTACTTC. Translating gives CASGQGVQETQYF.

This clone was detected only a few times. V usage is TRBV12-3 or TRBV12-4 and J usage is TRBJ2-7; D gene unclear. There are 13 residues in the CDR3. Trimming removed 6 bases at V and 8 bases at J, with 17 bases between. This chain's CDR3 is CASSVASSTKQYF. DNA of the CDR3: TGTGCCAGCAGCGTCGCCTCCTCTACGAAGCAGTACTTC.

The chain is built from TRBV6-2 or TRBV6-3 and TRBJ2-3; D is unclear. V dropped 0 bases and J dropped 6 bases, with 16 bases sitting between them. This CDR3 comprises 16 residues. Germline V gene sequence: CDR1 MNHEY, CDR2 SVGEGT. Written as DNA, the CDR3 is TGTGCCAGCAGTTACTCAGGCAGAGGCTACGTTGATACGCAGTATTTT. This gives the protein CASSYSGRGYVDTQYF.

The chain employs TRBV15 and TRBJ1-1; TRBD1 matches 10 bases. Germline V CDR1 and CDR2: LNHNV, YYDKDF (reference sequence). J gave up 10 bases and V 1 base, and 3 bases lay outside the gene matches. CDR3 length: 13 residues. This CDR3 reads CATSRARDRGAFF. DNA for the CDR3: TGTGCCACCAGCAGAGCCCGGGACAGGGGAGCTTTCTTT.

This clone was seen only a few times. CDR3 nucleotide sequence: TGTGCCAGCAGCTTGGGAGGGGGCGCCTATGGCTACACCTTC. This codes for CASSLGGGAYGYTF. This chain joins TRBV5-4 and TRBJ1-2; 7 nucleotides align to TRBD1. The CDR3 runs to 14 residues. V lost 0 bases, J lost 4 bases, and 3 bases stayed unmatched. Germline CDR1 SGHNT, CDR2 YYREEE (reference sequence).

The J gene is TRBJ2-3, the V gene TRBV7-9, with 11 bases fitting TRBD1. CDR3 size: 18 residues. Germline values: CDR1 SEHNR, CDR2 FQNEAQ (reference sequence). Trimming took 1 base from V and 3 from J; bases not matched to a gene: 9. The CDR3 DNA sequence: TGTGCCAGCAGCTTAGGAGGTGTGGACAGGGGGCGTACAGATACGCAGTATTTT. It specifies CASSLGGVDRGRTDTQYF.

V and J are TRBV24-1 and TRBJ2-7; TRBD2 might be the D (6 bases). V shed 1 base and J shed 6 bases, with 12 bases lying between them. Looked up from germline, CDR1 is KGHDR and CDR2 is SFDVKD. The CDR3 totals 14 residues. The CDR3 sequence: CATSDFTLGGEQYF. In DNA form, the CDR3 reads TGTGCCACCAGTGATTTCACGTTGGGGGGCGAGCAGTACTTC.

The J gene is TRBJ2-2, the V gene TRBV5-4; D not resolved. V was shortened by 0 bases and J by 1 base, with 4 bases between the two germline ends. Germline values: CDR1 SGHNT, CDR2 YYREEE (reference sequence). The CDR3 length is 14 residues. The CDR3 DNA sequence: TGTGCCAGCAGCTTGGCAGGGAACACCGGGGAGCTGTTTTTT. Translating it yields CASSLAGNTGELFF.

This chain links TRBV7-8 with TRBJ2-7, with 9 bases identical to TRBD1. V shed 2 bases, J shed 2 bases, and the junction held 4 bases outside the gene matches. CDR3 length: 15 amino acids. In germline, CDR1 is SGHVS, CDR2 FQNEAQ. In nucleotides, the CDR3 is TGTGCCAGCAGCTTAAGGACAGGGGAGGCCTACGAGCAGTACTTC. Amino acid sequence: CASSLRTGEAYEQYF.

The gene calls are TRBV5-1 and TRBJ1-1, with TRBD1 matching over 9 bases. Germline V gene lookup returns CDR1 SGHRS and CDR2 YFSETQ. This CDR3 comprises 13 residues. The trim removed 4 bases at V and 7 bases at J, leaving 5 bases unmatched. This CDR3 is CASSEGQGFEAFF. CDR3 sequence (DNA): TGCGCCAGCAGCGAGGGACAGGGCTTTGAAGCTTTCTTT.

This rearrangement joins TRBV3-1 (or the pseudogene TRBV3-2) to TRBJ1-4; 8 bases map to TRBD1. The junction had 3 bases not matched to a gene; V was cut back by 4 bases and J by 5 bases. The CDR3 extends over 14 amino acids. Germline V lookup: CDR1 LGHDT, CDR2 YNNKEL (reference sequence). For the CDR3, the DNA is TGTGCCAGCAGCCCACGGACAGGGAATGAAAAACTGTTTTTT. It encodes CASSPRTGNEKLFF.

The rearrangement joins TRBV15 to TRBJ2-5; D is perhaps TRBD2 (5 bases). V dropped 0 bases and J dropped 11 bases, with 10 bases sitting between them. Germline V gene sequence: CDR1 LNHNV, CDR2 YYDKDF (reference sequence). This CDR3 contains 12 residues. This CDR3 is CATSRDQWTQYF. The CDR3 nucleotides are TGTGCCACCAGCAGAGATCAGTGGACTCAGTACTTC.

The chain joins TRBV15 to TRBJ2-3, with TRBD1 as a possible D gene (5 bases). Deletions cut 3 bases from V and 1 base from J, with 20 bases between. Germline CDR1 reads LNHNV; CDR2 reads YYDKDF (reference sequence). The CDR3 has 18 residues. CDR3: CATSSGRPGPIGTDTQYF. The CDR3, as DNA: TGTGCCACCAGCAGCGGGCGACCAGGGCCGATAGGCACAGATACGCAGTATTTT.

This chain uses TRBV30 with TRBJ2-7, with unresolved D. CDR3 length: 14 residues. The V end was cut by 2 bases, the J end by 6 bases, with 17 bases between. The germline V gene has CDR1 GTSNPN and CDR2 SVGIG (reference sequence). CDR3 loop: CAWSPSETRPEQYF. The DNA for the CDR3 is TGTGCCTGGAGTCCCTCCGAAACTCGTCCCGAGCAGTACTTC. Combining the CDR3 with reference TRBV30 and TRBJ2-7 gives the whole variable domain SQTIHQWPATLVQPVGSPLSLECTVEGTSNPNLYWYRQAAGRGLQLLFYSVGIGQISSEVPQNLSASRPQDRQFILSSKKLLLSDSGFYLCAWSPSETRPEQYFGPGTRLTVT.

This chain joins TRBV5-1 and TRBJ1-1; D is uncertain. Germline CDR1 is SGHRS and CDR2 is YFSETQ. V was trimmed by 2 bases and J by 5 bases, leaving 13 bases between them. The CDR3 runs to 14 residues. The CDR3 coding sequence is TGCGCCAGCAGCTTTCTACCCGCGGAGACTGAAGCTTTCTTT. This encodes CASSFLPAETEAFF.

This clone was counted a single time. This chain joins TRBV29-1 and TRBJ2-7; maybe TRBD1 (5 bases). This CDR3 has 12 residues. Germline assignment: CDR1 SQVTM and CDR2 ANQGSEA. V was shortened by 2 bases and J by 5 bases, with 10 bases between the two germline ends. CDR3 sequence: CSVERGGDEQYF. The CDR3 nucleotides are TGCAGCGTTGAAAGGGGTGGCGACGAGCAGTACTTC.

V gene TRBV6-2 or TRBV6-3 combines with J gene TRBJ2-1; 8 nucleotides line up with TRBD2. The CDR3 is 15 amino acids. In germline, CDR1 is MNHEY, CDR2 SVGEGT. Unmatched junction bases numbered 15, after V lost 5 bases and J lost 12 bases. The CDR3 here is CASSGSGVALIGQFF. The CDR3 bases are TGTGCCAGCAGTGGTAGCGGGGTAGCCCTGATTGGGCAGTTCTTC.

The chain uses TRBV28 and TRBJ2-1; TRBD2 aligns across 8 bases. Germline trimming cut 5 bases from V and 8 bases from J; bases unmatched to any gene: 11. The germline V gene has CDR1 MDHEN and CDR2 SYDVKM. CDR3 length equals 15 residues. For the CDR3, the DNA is TGTGCCAGCAGTCGTAGCGGAGGCGGGGGGTATGAGCAGTTCTTC. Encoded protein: CASSRSGGGGYEQFF.

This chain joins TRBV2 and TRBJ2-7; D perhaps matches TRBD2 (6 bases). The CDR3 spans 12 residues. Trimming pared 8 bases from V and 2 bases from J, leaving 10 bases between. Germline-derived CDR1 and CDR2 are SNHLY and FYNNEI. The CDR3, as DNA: TGTGCCAGCTCTAGCGTAGCCTACGAGCAGTACTTC. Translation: CASSSVAYEQYF.

CDR3 in DNA: TGCGCCAGCAGCTTGCATGGCAGGGCTAGCACAGATACGCAGTATTTT. Protein: CASSLHGRASTDTQYF. The rearrangement joins TRBV5-1 to TRBJ2-3, with D maybe TRBD1 (5 bases). Trimming shortened V by 1 base and J by 0 bases, and 12 bases separated the two germline ends. CDR1 and CDR2 (germline): SGHRS, YFSETQ. The CDR3 consists of 16 residues.